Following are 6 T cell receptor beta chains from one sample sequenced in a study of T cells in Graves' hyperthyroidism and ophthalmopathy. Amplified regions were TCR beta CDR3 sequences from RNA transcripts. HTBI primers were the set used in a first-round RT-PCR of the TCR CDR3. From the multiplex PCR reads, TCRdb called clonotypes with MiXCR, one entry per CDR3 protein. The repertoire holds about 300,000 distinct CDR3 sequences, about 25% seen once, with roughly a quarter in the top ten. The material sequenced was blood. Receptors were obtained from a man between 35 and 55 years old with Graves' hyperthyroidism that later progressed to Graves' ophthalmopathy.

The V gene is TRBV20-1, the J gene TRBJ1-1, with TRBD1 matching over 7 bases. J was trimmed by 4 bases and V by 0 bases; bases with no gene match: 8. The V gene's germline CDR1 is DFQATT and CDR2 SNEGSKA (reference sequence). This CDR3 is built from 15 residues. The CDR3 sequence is CSAREGGQLRTEAFF. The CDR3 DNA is TGCAGTGCTAGAGAGGGGGGACAGCTCCGCACTGAAGCTTTCTTT.

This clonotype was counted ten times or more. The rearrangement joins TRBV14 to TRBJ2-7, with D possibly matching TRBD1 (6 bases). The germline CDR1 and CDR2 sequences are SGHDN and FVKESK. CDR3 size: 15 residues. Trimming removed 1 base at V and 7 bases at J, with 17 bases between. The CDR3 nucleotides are TGTGCCAGCAGCCAAGTTCGTCACAGGGACGGGGAGCAGTACTTC. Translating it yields CASSQVRHRDGEQYF.

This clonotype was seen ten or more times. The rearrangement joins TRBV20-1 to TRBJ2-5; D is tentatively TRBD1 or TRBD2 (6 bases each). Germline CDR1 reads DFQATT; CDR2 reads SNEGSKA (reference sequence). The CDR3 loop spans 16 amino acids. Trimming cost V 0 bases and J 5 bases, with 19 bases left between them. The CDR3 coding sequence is TGCAGTGCTAGAGACAAAAGGAGACAGGAGGGGGAGACCCAGTACTTC. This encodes CSARDKRRQEGETQYF.

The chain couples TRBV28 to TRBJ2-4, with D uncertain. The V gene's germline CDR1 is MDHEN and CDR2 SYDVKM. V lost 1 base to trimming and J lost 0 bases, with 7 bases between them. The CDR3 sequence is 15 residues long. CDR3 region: CASSLSTVAKNIQYF. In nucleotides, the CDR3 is TGTGCCAGCAGTTTATCCACCGTAGCCAAAAACATTCAGTACTTC.

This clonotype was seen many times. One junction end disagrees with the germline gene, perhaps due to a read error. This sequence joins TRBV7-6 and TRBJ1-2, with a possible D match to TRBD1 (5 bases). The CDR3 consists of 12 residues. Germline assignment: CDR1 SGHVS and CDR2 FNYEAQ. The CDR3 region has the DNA TGTGCCAGCAGCTTACGGGGCGGGCAGGTTGACTTC. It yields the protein CASSLRGGQVDF.

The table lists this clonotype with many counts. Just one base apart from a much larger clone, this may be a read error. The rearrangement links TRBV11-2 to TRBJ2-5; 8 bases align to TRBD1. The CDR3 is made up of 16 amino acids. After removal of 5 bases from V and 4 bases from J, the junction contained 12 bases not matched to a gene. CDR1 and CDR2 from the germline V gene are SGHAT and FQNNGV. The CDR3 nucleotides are TGTGCCAGCAGCGCCAGACAGGGGACGTACCGAGAGACCCAGTACTTC. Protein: CASSARQGTYRETQYF.